These T cell receptor beta chains were read from a single sample in a study of cytomegalovirus exposure and HLA in healthy donors. Clones were read by immunoSEQ multiplex PCR, and TCRdb kept only the in-frame ones, dropping some. The sample has a few hundred thousand clones, roughly 80% seen once. The sample comprised PBMCs. The source of these receptors is a woman younger than 45 in good health and CMV-seronegative. Each CDR3 is given with its conserved first and last residue. The order of the fields is clone size, D gene, J gene, V gene, CDR3 protein, CDR3 DNA. A D gene is named only where the DNA matches it firmly. Size tells how often a clone was seen (once, few, many) or the class of an expanded clone, and some rows leave it out.

>NA|NA|TRBJ2-3|TRBV7-6
CASSSRGWGSGPTDTQYF
TGTGCCAGCAGCTCCAGGGGGTGGGGTAGCGGCCCCACAGATACGCAGTATTTT
>few|NA|TRBJ1-1|TRBV10-1
CASRGTGPDTEAFF
TGCGCCAGCAGGGGTACAGGGCCGGACACTGAAGCTTTCTTT
>NA|TRBD2|TRBJ2-5|TRBV5-8
CASSLDLAGGPETQYF
TGTGCCAGCAGCTTGGATCTCGCGGGGGGGCCGGAGACCCAGTACTTC
>NA|NA|TRBJ2-5|TRBV5-1
CASSSPRGAGGHQETQYF
TGCGCCAGCAGCTCCCCCCGGGGGGCAGGGGGCCATCAAGAGACCCAGTACTTC
>NA|NA|TRBJ2-1|TRBV5-1
CASSLGPSGSYNEQFF
TGCGCCAGCAGCTTAGGGCCCTCAGGGTCCTACAATGAGCAGTTCTTC
>NA|TRBD2|TRBJ2-7|TRBV6-5
CASSYGLAGENEQYF
TGTGCCAGCAGTTACGGGTTAGCGGGAGAAAACGAGCAGTACTTC
>NA|NA|TRBJ2-7|TRBV29-1
CSVVSRVVTYYEQYF
TGCAGCGTTGTGAGCCGGGTAGTGACCTACTACGAGCAGTACTTC
>NA|TRBD1|TRBJ2-1|TRBV7-3
CASSLISRDRVTNEQFF
TGTGCCAGCAGCTTAATCAGCCGGGACAGGGTCACCAATGAGCAGTTCTTC
>NA|TRBD1|TRBJ2-7|TRBV6-5
CASSYPGDRDSYEQYF
TGTGCCAGCAGTTACCCGGGGGACAGGGACTCCTACGAGCAGTACTTC
>once|TRBD1|TRBJ2-5|TRBV2
CASKLGTEQETQYF
TGTGCCAGCAAACTTGGGACAGAACAAGAGACCCAGTACTTC
>NA|TRBD1|TRBJ2-5|TRBV6-4
CASSDHRRQGPTTKKETQYF
TGTGCCAGCAGTGACCACCGACGACAGGGGCCTACGACGAAGAAAGAGACCCAGTACTTC
>NA|NA|TRBJ2-5|TRBV6-5
CASKGGQETQYF
TGTGCCAGCAAGGGAGGCCAAGAGACCCAGTACTTC
>NA|NA|TRBJ1-2|TRBV18
CASLEGVSDYGYTF
TGTGCCAGCTTAGAGGGGGTCTCGGACTATGGCTACACCTTC
>NA|NA|TRBJ1-1|TRBV6-6
CASSYSRNGNTEAFF
TGTGCCAGCAGTTACTCGCGCAATGGGAACACTGAAGCTTTCTTT
>NA|TRBD2|TRBJ2-3|TRBV15
CATSRNLAGDTDTQYF
TGTGCCACCAGCAGGAACCTAGCGGGGGACACAGATACGCAGTATTTT
>NA|TRBD2|TRBJ2-1|TRBV6-4
CASSLAGGRNEQFF
TGTGCCAGCAGTCTCGCGGGAGGGCGGAATGAGCAGTTCTTC
>NA|TRBD1|TRBJ2-5|TRBV4-1
CASSHLRDSEETQYF
TGCGCCAGCAGCCACCTCCGGGACAGCGAAGAGACCCAGTACTTC
>NA|TRBD1|TRBJ1-1|TRBV19
CASSPTGRATEAFF
TGTGCCAGTAGTCCGACAGGGCGGGCCACTGAAGCTTTCTTT
>NA|TRBD2|TRBJ2-5|TRBV6-1
CASSVLAGGQETQYF
TGTGCCAGCAGTGTACTAGCGGGGGGGCAAGAGACCCAGTACTTC
>NA|NA|TRBJ1-3|TRBV5-6
CASSSLDSGNTIYF
TGTGCCAGCAGCTCCCTAGACTCTGGAAACACCATATATTTT
>NA|TRBD1|TRBJ1-1|TRBV15
CATSRQQGVVAEAFF
TGTGCCACCAGCAGACAACAGGGGGTAGTCGCTGAAGCTTTCTTT
>few|NA|TRBJ1-2|TRBV6-5
CASSYLAWPIPGYTF
TGTGCCAGCAGTTACTTAGCATGGCCTATACCTGGCTACACCTTC
>NA|NA|TRBJ1-5|TRBV6-6
CATQMGGPGQPQHF
TGTGCCACCCAAATGGGGGGGCCAGGACAGCCCCAGCATTTT
>NA|TRBD1|TRBJ2-7|TRBV19
CASSQQGVEQYF
TGTGCCAGTAGTCAACAGGGGGTCGAGCAGTACTTC
>once|TRBD1|TRBJ2-2|TRBV7-9
CASSHWDRFTGELFF
TGTGCCAGCAGCCACTGGGACAGGTTCACCGGGGAGCTGTTTTTT
>NA|TRBD2|TRBJ2-2|TRBV4-2
CASSQPSGGAVGELFF
TGTGCCAGCAGCCAACCTAGCGGGGGGGCTGTCGGGGAGCTGTTTTTT
>NA|NA|TRBJ2-7|TRBV19
CASSIAGPYEQYF
TGTGCCAGTAGTATTGCGGGCCCCTACGAGCAGTACTTC
>NA|NA|TRBJ2-7|TRBV30
CAWSGLRLDEQYF
TGTGCCTGGAGTGGGTTGCGCTTGGACGAGCAGTACTTC
>NA|NA|TRBJ2-3|TRBV28
CASSPSPRDQYF
TGTGCCAGCAGCCCCTCCCCCCGAGATCAGTATTTT
>NA|TRBD1|TRBJ2-1|TRBV19
CASSPHWGQTGGEQFF
TGTGCCAGTAGTCCCCACTGGGGACAGACCGGAGGTGAGCAGTTCTTC
>NA|TRBD2|TRBJ2-1|TRBV2
CASVGLAAYNEQFF
TGTGCCAGCGTGGGACTAGCGGCCTACAATGAGCAGTTCTTC
>few|NA|TRBJ1-2|TRBV5-4
CASSFSQGIGYGYPF
TGTGCCAGCAGCTTTTCGCAGGGCATTGGCTATGGCTACCCCTTC
>NA|TRBD1|TRBJ2-2|TRBV9
CASSVEGGRAGELFF
TGTGCCAGCAGCGTAGAAGGGGGCCGCGCCGGGGAGCTGTTTTTT
>NA|TRBD1|TRBJ1-4|TRBV5-5
CASSYTGGGEKLFF
TGTGCCAGCAGCTATACAGGGGGCGGTGAAAAACTGTTTTTT
>NA|NA|TRBJ2-5|TRBV11-2
CASSLNPLGVETQYF
TGTGCCAGCAGCTTAAATCCATTAGGGGTGGAGACCCAGTACTTC
>NA|TRBD1|TRBJ2-5|TRBV29-1
CSGEGAGETQYF
TGCAGCGGCGAGGGGGCTGGGGAGACCCAGTACTTC
>NA|NA|TRBJ2-7|TRBV6-1
CASKRERRAYEQYF
TGTGCCAGCAAGCGAGAACGCAGAGCCTACGAGCAGTACTTC
>NA|TRBD2|TRBJ2-7|TRBV5-1
CASSLTSGRASYEQYF
TGCGCCAGCAGCCTTACTAGCGGGAGGGCCTCCTACGAGCAGTACTTC
>NA|TRBD1|TRBJ2-7|TRBV18
CASSPWGQSYEQYF
TGTGCCAGCTCACCTTGGGGACAGAGCTACGAGCAGTACTTC
>few|TRBD1|TRBJ2-3|TRBV6-1
CASSVPRDRGDTQYF
TGTGCCAGCAGTGTCCCCCGGGACAGGGGGGATACGCAGTATTTT
>NA|TRBD1|TRBJ1-1|TRBV2
CASRPPGQGAFF
TGTGCCAGCAGGCCCCCGGGACAGGGAGCTTTCTTT
>NA|NA|TRBJ2-7|TRBV5-4
CASSPGSYYEQYF
TGTGCCAGCAGCCCCGGGAGTTACTACGAGCAGTACTTC
>NA|TRBD1|TRBJ2-3|TRBV2
CASTPGGWDTQYF
TGTGCCAGCACCCCAGGGGGTTGGGATACGCAGTATTTT
>NA|NA|TRBJ2-7|TRBV10-3
CAISDLGGWSSYEQYF
TGTGCCATCAGTGACCTAGGGGGTTGGAGCTCCTACGAGCAGTACTTC
>few|NA|TRBJ2-7|TRBV6-6
CASGRDYEQYF
TGTGCCAGCGGGCGGGACTACGAGCAGTACTTC